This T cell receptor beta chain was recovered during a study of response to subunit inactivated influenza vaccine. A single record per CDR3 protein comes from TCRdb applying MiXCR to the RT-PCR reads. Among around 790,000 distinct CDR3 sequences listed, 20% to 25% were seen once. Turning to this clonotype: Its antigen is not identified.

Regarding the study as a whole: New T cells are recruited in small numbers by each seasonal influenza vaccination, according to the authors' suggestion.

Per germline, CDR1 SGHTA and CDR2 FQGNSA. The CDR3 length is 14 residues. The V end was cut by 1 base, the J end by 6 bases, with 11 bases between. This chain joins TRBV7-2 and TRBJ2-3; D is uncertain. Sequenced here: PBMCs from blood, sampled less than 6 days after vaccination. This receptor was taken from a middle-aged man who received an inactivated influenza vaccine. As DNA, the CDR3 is TGTGCCAGCAGCTTAGAGGCTTCCGCCGATACGCAGTATTTT. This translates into CASSLEASADTQYF.